A selection of T cell receptor beta chains follows, all from one sample in a study of human T cells and chemical hapten exposure. TCRdb re-called the RACE reads through MiXCR, storing one row per CDR3 protein. The table includes more than 150,000 distinct CDR3 sequences, just under 30% detected once. Sequencing was performed on whole blood, taken in connection with sensitization to the hapten diphenylcyclopropenone (DPC). The source is a woman aged 30 to 39 with alopecia areata. Some clones in this sample may be carry-over from other donors' samples. Both conserved end residues are part of each CDR3. Fields, in order: V gene, J gene, CDR3 length, D gene, clone size, CDR3 protein, CDR3 DNA. D genes are given only for firm matches. The listing skips clone size in some rows; elsewhere it reads once, few, many or a size class.

TRBV3-1	TRBJ2-7	17	-	-	CASSQDMRQLSSYEQYF	TGTGCCAGCAGCCAAGATATGAGGCAGCTAAGCTCCTACGAGCAGTACTTC
TRBV28	TRBJ2-2	15	-	few	CASSPPDFNTGELFF	TGTGCCAGCAGCCCTCCCGACTTTAACACCGGGGAGCTGTTTTTT
TRBV6-1	TRBJ1-6	19	TRBD1	-	CASSRGQGAILYPRSPLHF	TGTGCCAGCAGTAGAGGACAGGGGGCTATCCTTTACCCGCGATCACCCCTCCACTTT
TRBV28	TRBJ2-5	16	TRBD1	once	CASSSPGTASQETQYF	TGTGCCAGCAGTTCTCCCGGGACAGCAAGCCAAGAGACCCAGTACTTC
TRBV20-1	TRBJ2-3	10	-	many	CSGVFNTQYF	TGCAGTGGCGTCTTTAATACGCAGTATTTT
TRBV30	TRBJ2-7	11	-	once	CAWSVQYEQYF	TGTGCCTGGAGTGTACAGTACGAGCAGTACTTC
TRBV19	TRBJ1-2	16	-	-	CASLTYPLGHGYGYTF	TGTGCCAGTCTTACCTACCCCTTGGGGCACGGGTATGGCTACACCTTC
TRBV20-1	TRBJ2-1	15	-	-	CSARGQGASYNEQFF	TGCAGTGCTAGAGGTCAAGGGGCCTCCTACAATGAGCAGTTCTTC
TRBV7-8	TRBJ2-3	16	-	few	CASSEDGGYSTDTQYF	TGTGCCAGCAGCGAAGATGGCGGATATAGCACAGATACGCAGTATTTT
TRBV20-1	TRBJ1-1	14	-	many	CSARDIRKATEAFF	TGCAGTGCTAGAGATATCCGGAAGGCCACTGAAGCTTTCTTT
TRBV11-1	TRBJ2-1	13	TRBD2	few	CASSLALAGEQFF	TGTGCCAGCAGCTTAGCTCTAGCGGGGGAGCAGTTCTTC
TRBV18	TRBJ2-5	13	TRBD1	few	CASSGTVAETQYF	TGTGCCAGCTCGGGGACAGTCGCAGAGACCCAGTACTTC
TRBV20-1	TRBJ2-3	13	-	-	CSARVEGAHTQYF	TGCAGTGCTAGGGTGGAGGGGGCCCATACGCAGTATTTT
TRBV15	TRBJ1-5	13	TRBD1	many	CATSGGQDQPQHF	TGTGCCACCAGCGGGGGACAGGATCAGCCCCAGCATTTT
TRBV21-1	TRBJ1-2	12	-	few	CASSKAGQVNTF	TGTGCCAGCAGCAAAGCTGGGCAGGTGAACACCTTC
TRBV6-6	TRBJ2-3	15	TRBD2	-	CASRLAGASTDTQYF	TGTGCCAGCAGGCTAGCGGGTGCTAGCACAGATACGCAGTATTTT
TRBV6-2/TRBV6-3	TRBJ2-4	16	TRBD2	-	CASSRTSGATGDIQYF	TGTGCCAGCAGTCGGACTAGCGGGGCCACGGGGGACATTCAGTACTTC
TRBV4-3	TRBJ2-1	16	TRBD2	-	CASSQDGGGYYNEQFF	TGCGCCAGCAGCCAAGATGGCGGGGGTTACTACAATGAGCAGTTCTTC
TRBV4-1	TRBJ1-4	15	TRBD1	many	CASSQAQGGNEKLFF	TGCGCCAGCAGCCAAGCACAGGGGGGGAATGAAAAACTGTTTTTT
TRBV2	TRBJ2-3	14	TRBD2	-	CASKASGGTDTQYF	TGTGCCAGCAAAGCTAGCGGGGGCACAGATACGCAGTATTTT
TRBV29-1	TRBJ2-1	13	-	-	CSVELRVDNEQFF	TGCAGCGTTGAACTCAGGGTTGACAATGAGCAGTTCTTC
TRBV29-1	TRBJ2-7	12	TRBD1	few	CSVWTGGDEQYF	TGCAGCGTCTGGACAGGAGGTGACGAGCAGTACTTC
TRBV10-3	TRBJ2-1	14	TRBD1	-	CAIGRDSAYNEQFF	TGTGCCATCGGCAGGGACAGCGCTTACAATGAGCAGTTCTTC
TRBV4-3	TRBJ1-6	15	TRBD1	-	CASSHDTGGGSPLHF	TGCGCCAGCAGCCATGATACAGGGGGAGGATCACCCCTCCACTTT
TRBV15	TRBJ2-2	12	-	-	CATSLRPGELFF	TGTGCCACCAGTCTGCGACCCGGGGAGCTGTTTTTT